The rows below give T cell receptor beta chains drawn from one sample of a study of T cells after posttransplantation cyclophosphamide. The repertoire was sequenced with immunoSEQ multiplex PCR; TCRdb's copy has only in-frame clones and lacks some. The sample consists of approximately 10,000 clones, around 90% of them appearing once. Sequencing used PBMCs, obtained after allogeneic stem cell transplant with posttransplant cyclophosphamide. These receptors all stem from a female patient under 45 who received an allogeneic stem cell transplant from an unrelated donor, was CMV-positive, and had no GVHD. Some T cells here may be from the graft donor. Each CDR3 is given with its conserved first and last residue.

v_call cdr3_aa
TRBV2 CASRRIGLAGASSYNEQFF
TRBV19 CASSSTSGETQYF
TRBV6-1 CASSVPRIGQIGNQPQHF
TRBV6-4 CASSRDSGNTIYF
TRBV20-1 CSAGQHYEQYF
TRBV7-9 CASSLGGLGGEAKNIQYF
TRBV19 CASRQGIDEQYF
TRBV7-9 CASSLAFQGAYEQYF
TRBV19 CASSISSGSRETQYF
TRBV27 CASSLLRNQGSDTEAFF
TRBV11-2 CASSFRRASYEQYF
TRBV30 CAWSTDGNIQYF
TRBV5-5 CASSTVRPRRDNEKLFF
TRBV19 CASSLRTDTYEQYF
TRBV25-1 CASSEKVRWSDETGELFF
TRBV9 CASSACGYTF
TRBV6-1 CASSEVGGSSYNSPLHF